Listed below are T cell receptor beta chains from one sample, sequenced in a study of blood T cell repertoires in COVID-19. Clones were sequenced by immunoSEQ multiplex PCR, and TCRdb holds only the in-frame ones, with some missing. The table includes about 73,000 clones, 82% detected once. The sample comprised peripheral blood. The receptor set was obtained from a woman aged 55-69 years with acute or convalescent COVID-19. Both conserved end residues are part of each CDR3. The D gene is left open where the match is weak. Expanded clones get a size class; other rows say once, few or many, or leave the size out.

cdr3_aa: CAWKTPGGRGNTIYF
cdr3_nt: TGTGCCTGGAAAACGCCCGGGGGGCGGGGTAACACCATATATTTT
cdr3_length: 15
v_call: TRBV30
clone_size: -
d_call: -
j_call: TRBJ1-3

cdr3_aa: CSVEQPQRVYGYTF
cdr3_nt: TGCAGCGTTGAACAGCCCCAACGGGTCTATGGCTACACCTTC
cdr3_length: 14
v_call: TRBV29-1
clone_size: -
d_call: -
j_call: TRBJ1-2

cdr3_aa: CASSSSGGPGFF
cdr3_nt: TGTGCCAGCAGTTCCTCGGGAGGACCCGGGTTCTTC
cdr3_length: 12
v_call: TRBV12-3/TRBV12-4
clone_size: once
d_call: TRBD2
j_call: TRBJ2-1

cdr3_aa: CASSQGGGQIQHF
cdr3_nt: TGTGCCAGCAGCCAAGGTGGAGGGCAGATCCAGCATTTT
cdr3_length: 13
v_call: TRBV3-1/TRBV3-2
clone_size: -
d_call: -
j_call: TRBJ1-5

cdr3_aa: CASSFSGGATGELFF
cdr3_nt: TGTGCCAGCAGCTTTTCGGGGGGCGCCACCGGGGAGCTGTTTTTT
cdr3_length: 15
v_call: TRBV5-4
clone_size: -
d_call: -
j_call: TRBJ2-2

cdr3_aa: CSVAGQGRNGYTF
cdr3_nt: TGCAGCGTTGCCGGACAGGGAAGAAACGGCTACACCTTC
cdr3_length: 13
v_call: TRBV29-1
clone_size: -
d_call: TRBD1
j_call: TRBJ1-2

cdr3_aa: CSVEREGIFSETQYF
cdr3_nt: TGCAGCGTTGAGAGGGAGGGAATCTTTTCAGAGACCCAGTACTTC
cdr3_length: 15
v_call: TRBV29-1
clone_size: -
d_call: TRBD2
j_call: TRBJ2-5

cdr3_aa: CASSQGTSGKQETQYF
cdr3_nt: TGCGCCAGCAGCCAAGGGACTAGCGGGAAACAAGAGACCCAGTACTTC
cdr3_length: 16
v_call: TRBV4-1
clone_size: -
d_call: TRBD2
j_call: TRBJ2-5

cdr3_aa: CASIKAREGGEGTEAFF
cdr3_nt: TGTGCCAGCATTAAGGCGAGGGAAGGAGGCGAGGGTACTGAAGCTTTCTTT
cdr3_length: 17
v_call: TRBV7-3
clone_size: -
d_call: -
j_call: TRBJ1-1

cdr3_aa: CASRETGLGYGYTF
cdr3_nt: TGCGCCAGCAGGGAGACAGGGCTCGGCTATGGCTACACCTTC
cdr3_length: 14
v_call: TRBV10-2
clone_size: -
d_call: TRBD1
j_call: TRBJ1-2

cdr3_aa: CASSIDGDTEAFF
cdr3_nt: TGTGCCAGCAGTATCGACGGGGACACTGAAGCTTTCTTT
cdr3_length: 13
v_call: TRBV27
clone_size: few
d_call: -
j_call: TRBJ1-1

cdr3_aa: CASSPGADLQYF
cdr3_nt: TGTGCCAGCTCACCAGGGGCGGACCTTCAGTACTTC
cdr3_length: 12
v_call: TRBV18
clone_size: -
d_call: -
j_call: TRBJ2-4

cdr3_aa: CATSRAAGGLTNTGELFF
cdr3_nt: TGTGCCACCAGCAGAGCAGCGGGGGGGCTAACGAACACCGGGGAGCTGTTTTTT
cdr3_length: 18
v_call: TRBV15
clone_size: -
d_call: TRBD2
j_call: TRBJ2-2

cdr3_aa: CSASSLAIGTGSEKLFF
cdr3_nt: TGCAGTGCTAGTTCGTTGGCGATCGGGACAGGGAGTGAAAAACTGTTTTTT
cdr3_length: 17
v_call: TRBV20-1
clone_size: -
d_call: TRBD1
j_call: TRBJ1-4

cdr3_aa: CASSSSGTGRFRAGGYTF
cdr3_nt: TGTGCCAGCAGCTCAAGCGGGACAGGGAGATTTCGAGCGGGCGGCTACACCTTC
cdr3_length: 18
v_call: TRBV7-2
clone_size: few
d_call: TRBD1
j_call: TRBJ1-2

cdr3_aa: CATSRTDRGISSGNTIYF
cdr3_nt: TGTGCCACCAGCCGCACCGACAGGGGGATTAGCAGTGGAAACACCATATATTTT
cdr3_length: 18
v_call: TRBV15
clone_size: -
d_call: TRBD1
j_call: TRBJ1-3

cdr3_aa: CANPPEVRGEIGSPLHF
cdr3_nt: TGTGCCAACCCACCAGAGGTCAGGGGAGAGATTGGGTCACCCCTCCACTTT
cdr3_length: 17
v_call: TRBV7-3
clone_size: -
d_call: -
j_call: TRBJ1-6

cdr3_aa: CASSGGFWEQYF
cdr3_nt: TGTGCCAGCAGCGGAGGGTTCTGGGAGCAGTACTTC
cdr3_length: 12
v_call: TRBV6-5
clone_size: -
d_call: -
j_call: TRBJ2-7

cdr3_aa: CASRGYPNYGYTF
cdr3_nt: TGTGCCAGCCGGGGATATCCTAACTATGGCTACACCTTC
cdr3_length: 13
v_call: TRBV6-5
clone_size: -
d_call: -
j_call: TRBJ1-2

cdr3_aa: CASSLNFWATDTQYF
cdr3_nt: TGTGCCAGCAGCCTCAACTTTTGGGCCACAGATACGCAGTATTTT
cdr3_length: 15
v_call: TRBV3-1/TRBV3-2
clone_size: -
d_call: -
j_call: TRBJ2-3

cdr3_aa: CASSVQGKETQYF
cdr3_nt: TGTGCCAGCAGTGTGCAGGGGAAAGAGACCCAGTACTTC
cdr3_length: 13
v_call: TRBV27
clone_size: once
d_call: -
j_call: TRBJ2-5

cdr3_aa: CASSSAGERNEQFF
cdr3_nt: TGTGCCAGCAGCTCAGCGGGAGAGAGAAATGAGCAGTTCTTC
cdr3_length: 14
v_call: TRBV5-4
clone_size: once
d_call: TRBD2
j_call: TRBJ2-1

cdr3_aa: CSPLGGTQYF
cdr3_nt: TGCAGCCCCTTAGGGGGTACCCAGTACTTC
cdr3_length: 10
v_call: TRBV29-1
clone_size: -
d_call: -
j_call: TRBJ2-5

cdr3_aa: CASSPIRGAGLGLSYGYTF
cdr3_nt: TGTGCCAGCAGCCCCATCAGGGGGGCAGGGCTCGGCCTATCCTATGGCTACACCTTC
cdr3_length: 19
v_call: TRBV5-5
clone_size: -
d_call: TRBD1
j_call: TRBJ1-2

cdr3_aa: CASSYLGQGATEAFF
cdr3_nt: TGTGCCAGCAGTTACTTGGGCCAGGGGGCGACTGAAGCTTTCTTT
cdr3_length: 15
v_call: TRBV6-5
clone_size: -
d_call: TRBD1
j_call: TRBJ1-1

cdr3_aa: CASSPRQGVKAEAFF
cdr3_nt: TGTGCCAGCAGCCCCCGGCAGGGTGTAAAGGCTGAAGCTTTCTTT
cdr3_length: 15
v_call: TRBV3-1/TRBV3-2
clone_size: -
d_call: -
j_call: TRBJ1-1

cdr3_aa: CSASTGGEVYTF
cdr3_nt: TGCAGTGCTAGTACAGGGGGCGAAGTCTACACCTTC
cdr3_length: 12
v_call: TRBV20-1
clone_size: few
d_call: TRBD1
j_call: TRBJ1-2

cdr3_aa: CASSLESGMSTDTQYF
cdr3_nt: TGTGCCAGCAGCTTAGAGTCAGGGATGTCGACAGATACGCAGTATTTT
cdr3_length: 16
v_call: TRBV11-2
clone_size: -
d_call: -
j_call: TRBJ2-3

cdr3_aa: CASSLGLAGPTDTQYF
cdr3_nt: TGTGCCAGCAGCCTGGGACTAGCGGGGCCCACAGATACGCAGTATTTT
cdr3_length: 16
v_call: TRBV6-2/TRBV6-3
clone_size: -
d_call: TRBD2
j_call: TRBJ2-3

cdr3_aa: CASSQRVGDTGELFF
cdr3_nt: TGTGCCAGCAGCCAACGGGTAGGGGACACCGGGGAGCTGTTTTTT
cdr3_length: 15
v_call: TRBV3-1/TRBV3-2
clone_size: -
d_call: -
j_call: TRBJ2-2

cdr3_aa: CASSLGGQGSTDTQYF
cdr3_nt: TGCGCCAGCAGCTTGGGGGGACAGGGTTCCACAGATACGCAGTATTTT
cdr3_length: 16
v_call: TRBV5-1
clone_size: -
d_call: TRBD1
j_call: TRBJ2-3

cdr3_aa: CASSSNLAGVGAGELFF
cdr3_nt: TGCGCCAGCAGCTCGAACCTAGCGGGAGTTGGCGCCGGGGAGCTGTTTTTT
cdr3_length: 17
v_call: TRBV5-1
clone_size: -
d_call: TRBD2
j_call: TRBJ2-2

cdr3_aa: CASSKLAGVTDTQYF
cdr3_nt: TGTGCCAGTAGTAAACTAGCGGGGGTCACAGATACGCAGTATTTT
cdr3_length: 15
v_call: TRBV19
clone_size: -
d_call: TRBD2
j_call: TRBJ2-3

cdr3_aa: CASSYSGTGYEQYF
cdr3_nt: TGTGCCAGCAGTTACTCCGGGACAGGGTACGAGCAGTACTTC
cdr3_length: 14
v_call: TRBV27
clone_size: -
d_call: TRBD1
j_call: TRBJ2-7

cdr3_aa: CASSQGESSYNEQFF
cdr3_nt: TGTGCCAGCAGCCAAGGGGAGTCTTCCTACAATGAGCAGTTCTTC
cdr3_length: 15
v_call: TRBV4-2
clone_size: once
d_call: -
j_call: TRBJ2-1

cdr3_aa: CASSEALGPFSTDTQYF
cdr3_nt: TGTGCCAGCAGTGAAGCGCTTGGCCCCTTTAGCACAGATACGCAGTATTTT
cdr3_length: 17
v_call: TRBV6-1
clone_size: -
d_call: -
j_call: TRBJ2-3

cdr3_aa: CASRRGQGAYNEQFF
cdr3_nt: TGTGCCAGCCGACGGGGACAGGGGGCCTACAATGAGCAGTTCTTC
cdr3_length: 15
v_call: TRBV27
clone_size: -
d_call: TRBD1
j_call: TRBJ2-1

cdr3_aa: CASSRLGESTYNEQFF
cdr3_nt: TGTGCCAGCTCACGTCTCGGAGAATCGACCTACAATGAGCAGTTCTTC
cdr3_length: 16
v_call: TRBV18
clone_size: once
d_call: -
j_call: TRBJ2-1

cdr3_aa: CASSQIKSAEAFF
cdr3_nt: TGTGCCAGCAGCCAAATTAAGTCGGCTGAAGCTTTCTTT
cdr3_length: 13
v_call: TRBV3-1/TRBV3-2
clone_size: -
d_call: -
j_call: TRBJ1-1

cdr3_aa: CATSRGTGTVQETQYF
cdr3_nt: TGTGCCACCAGCAGAGGCACCGGGACAGTCCAAGAGACCCAGTACTTC
cdr3_length: 16
v_call: TRBV15
clone_size: -
d_call: TRBD1
j_call: TRBJ2-5

cdr3_aa: CASSLGGGGPRYEQYF
cdr3_nt: TGTGCCAGCAGCTTGGGTGGCGGGGGGCCAAGATACGAGCAGTACTTC
cdr3_length: 16
v_call: TRBV5-4
clone_size: few
d_call: TRBD2
j_call: TRBJ2-7

cdr3_aa: CAISESPASGEQFF
cdr3_nt: TGTGCCATCAGTGAGTCTCCGGCTAGCGGCGAGCAGTTCTTC
cdr3_length: 14
v_call: TRBV10-3
clone_size: -
d_call: TRBD2
j_call: TRBJ2-1

cdr3_aa: CASTPISPMGQSSYEQYF
cdr3_nt: TGTGCCAGCACCCCCATCTCCCCTATGGGACAGAGCTCCTACGAGCAGTACTTC
cdr3_length: 18
v_call: TRBV28
clone_size: few
d_call: TRBD1
j_call: TRBJ2-7

cdr3_aa: CASSQEVGTPSGNTIYF
cdr3_nt: TGTGCCAGCAGCCAAGAAGTTGGGACACCCTCTGGAAACACCATATATTTT
cdr3_length: 17
v_call: TRBV3-1/TRBV3-2
clone_size: -
d_call: -
j_call: TRBJ1-3

cdr3_aa: CATSEPGTSSSNEQFF
cdr3_nt: TGTGCCACCAGTGAACCCGGGACTAGCTCCTCCAATGAGCAGTTCTTC
cdr3_length: 16
v_call: TRBV24-1
clone_size: -
d_call: TRBD2
j_call: TRBJ2-1

cdr3_aa: CASSATQGNQPQHF
cdr3_nt: TGTGCCAGCAGCGCCACTCAGGGAAATCAGCCCCAGCATTTT
cdr3_length: 14
v_call: TRBV9
clone_size: -
d_call: -
j_call: TRBJ1-5

cdr3_aa: CASSLTPTGWRTGNYGYTF
cdr3_nt: TGTGCCAGCAGTCTAACCCCGACAGGGTGGCGGACTGGGAACTATGGCTACACCTTC
cdr3_length: 19
v_call: TRBV28
clone_size: -
d_call: TRBD1
j_call: TRBJ1-2

cdr3_aa: CASSLKGQGNAKLFF
cdr3_nt: TGTGCCAGCAGTTTAAAGGGACAGGGTAACGCAAAACTGTTTTTT
cdr3_length: 15
v_call: TRBV28
clone_size: -
d_call: TRBD1
j_call: TRBJ1-4

cdr3_aa: CASSSQLVQYF
cdr3_nt: TGTGCCAGCAGCTCCCAACTAGTGCAGTACTTC
cdr3_length: 11
v_call: TRBV7-9
clone_size: -
d_call: -
j_call: TRBJ2-7

cdr3_aa: CASSSQRGTTKNIQYF
cdr3_nt: TGTGCCAGCAGCTCCCAGCGGGGAACTACCAAAAACATTCAGTACTTC
cdr3_length: 16
v_call: TRBV7-8
clone_size: -
d_call: TRBD2
j_call: TRBJ2-4

cdr3_aa: CASSPQRTYSGNTIYF
cdr3_nt: TGTGCCAGCAGCCCTCAACGGACTTACTCTGGAAACACCATATATTTT
cdr3_length: 16
v_call: TRBV7-9
clone_size: few
d_call: -
j_call: TRBJ1-3

cdr3_aa: CASSLRQRSHTGELFF
cdr3_nt: TGTGCCAGCAGCTTAAGACAGCGATCTCACACCGGGGAGCTGTTTTTT
cdr3_length: 16
v_call: TRBV7-6
clone_size: -
d_call: -
j_call: TRBJ2-2

cdr3_aa: CASSLSYEQYF
cdr3_nt: TGTGCCAGCAGTCTCTCCTACGAGCAGTACTTC
cdr3_length: 11
v_call: TRBV2
clone_size: few
d_call: -
j_call: TRBJ2-7

cdr3_aa: CASSYSIAQYF
cdr3_nt: TGTGCCAGCAGTTACTCGATAGCGCAGTACTTC
cdr3_length: 11
v_call: TRBV6-2/TRBV6-3
clone_size: -
d_call: -
j_call: TRBJ2-7